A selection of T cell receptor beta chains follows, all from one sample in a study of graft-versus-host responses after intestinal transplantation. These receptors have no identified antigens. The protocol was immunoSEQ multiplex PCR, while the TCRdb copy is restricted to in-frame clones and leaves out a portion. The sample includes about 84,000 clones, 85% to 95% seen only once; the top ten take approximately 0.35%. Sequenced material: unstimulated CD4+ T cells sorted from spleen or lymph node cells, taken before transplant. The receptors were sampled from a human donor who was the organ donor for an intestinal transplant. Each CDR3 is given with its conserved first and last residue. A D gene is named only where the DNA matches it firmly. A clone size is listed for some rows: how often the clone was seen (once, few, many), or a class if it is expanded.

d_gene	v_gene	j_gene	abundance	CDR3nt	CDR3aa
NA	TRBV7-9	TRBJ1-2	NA	TGTGCCAGCAGCTTAGTGGCAGGGGCCAACTATGGCTACACCTTC	CASSLVAGANYGYTF
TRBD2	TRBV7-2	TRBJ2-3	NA	TGTGCCAGCAGCTCCCGGGGGCTACTAGCGGGAGGGACAGATACGCAGTATTTT	CASSSRGLLAGGTDTQYF
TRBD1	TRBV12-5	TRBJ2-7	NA	TGTGCTAGTGGTTCCGGGACAGGGGTCGTCTACGAGCAGTACTTC	CASGSGTGVVYEQYF
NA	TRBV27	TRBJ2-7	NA	TGTGCCAGCAGTTTGAGTGGGGCTGCCTCCTACGAGCAGTACTTC	CASSLSGAASYEQYF
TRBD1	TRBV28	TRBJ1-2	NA	TGTGCCAGCAGTCCGGGACAGGGAGTAATTGGCTACACCTTC	CASSPGQGVIGYTF
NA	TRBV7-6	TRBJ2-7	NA	TGTGCCAGCAGCCCCCGGGACTCCGCCTACGAGCAGTACTTC	CASSPRDSAYEQYF
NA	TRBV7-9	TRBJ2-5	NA	TGTGCCAGCAGCTTCGGTCGGCGGCAAGAGACCCAGTACTTC	CASSFGRRQETQYF
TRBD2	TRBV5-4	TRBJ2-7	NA	TGTGCCAGCAGCCCCCACAGCGGCGGGAGAGAGCAGTACTTC	CASSPHSGGREQYF
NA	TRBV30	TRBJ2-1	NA	TGTGCCTGGAGTGTCGTAGACAGGAGGTCCTACAATGAGCAGTTCTTC	CAWSVVDRRSYNEQFF
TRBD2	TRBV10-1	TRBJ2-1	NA	TGCGCCAGCAGGGGGGGACTAGCGGGAGGCAATGAGCAGTTCTTC	CASRGGLAGGNEQFF
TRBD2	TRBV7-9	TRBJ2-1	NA	TGTGCCAGCAGCTTAGTGGCCGGCTTTAGACTAGCGGGCTACAATGAGCAGTTCTTC	CASSLVAGFRLAGYNEQFF
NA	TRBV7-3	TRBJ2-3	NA	TGTGCCAGCAGACAGGGTAATACGCAGTATTTT	CASRQGNTQYF
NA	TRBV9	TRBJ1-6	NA	TGTGCCAGCAGCGTAGTTGAGGCCGGGGATTCACCCCTCCACTTT	CASSVVEAGDSPLHF
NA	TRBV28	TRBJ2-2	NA	TGTGCCAGCATGAGCTCGAACACCGGGGAGCTGTTTTTT	CASMSSNTGELFF
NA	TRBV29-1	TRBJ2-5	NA	TGCAGCGTATCCGGGTCTCGGGAGACCCAGTACTTC	CSVSGSRETQYF
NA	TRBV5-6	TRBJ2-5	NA	TGTGCCAGCAGCTTGGCGGGGTCGGAGACCCAGTACTTC	CASSLAGSETQYF
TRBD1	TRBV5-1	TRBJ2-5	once	TGCGCCAGCAGCTTAAGGACAGGCGCGGCGGTAGAGACCCAGTACTTC	CASSLRTGAAVETQYF
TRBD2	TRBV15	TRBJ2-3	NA	TGTGCCACCAGACCTCTAGCGGGAGCTAAAGATACGCAGTATTTT	CATRPLAGAKDTQYF
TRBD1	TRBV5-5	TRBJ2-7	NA	TGTGCCAGCAGCTTAGGACAGGACGAGCAGTACTTC	CASSLGQDEQYF
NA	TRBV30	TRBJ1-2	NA	TGTGCCTGGAAAACAAGACAGATATACACCTTC	CAWKTRQIYTF
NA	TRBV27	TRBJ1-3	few	TGTGCCAGCAGTTTGAGAGGGTCTGGAAACACCATATATTTT	CASSLRGSGNTIYF
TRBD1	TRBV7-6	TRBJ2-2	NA	TGTGCCAGCAGCTTAGGTCAGGGGGCCAACACCGGGGAGCTGTTTTTT	CASSLGQGANTGELFF